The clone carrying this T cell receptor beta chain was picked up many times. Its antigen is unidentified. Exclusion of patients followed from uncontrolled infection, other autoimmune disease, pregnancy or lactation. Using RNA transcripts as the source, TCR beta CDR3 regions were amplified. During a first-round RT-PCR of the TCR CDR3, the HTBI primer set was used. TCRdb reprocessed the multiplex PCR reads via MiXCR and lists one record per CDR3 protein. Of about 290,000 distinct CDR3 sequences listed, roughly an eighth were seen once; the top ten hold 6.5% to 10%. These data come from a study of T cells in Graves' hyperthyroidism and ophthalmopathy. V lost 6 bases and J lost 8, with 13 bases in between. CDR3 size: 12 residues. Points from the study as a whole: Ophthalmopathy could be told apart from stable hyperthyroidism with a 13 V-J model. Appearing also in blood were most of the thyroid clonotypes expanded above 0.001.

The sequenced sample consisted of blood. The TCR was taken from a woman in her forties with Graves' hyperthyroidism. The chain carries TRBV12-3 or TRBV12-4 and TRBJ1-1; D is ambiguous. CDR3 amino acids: CASSPRGLEAFF. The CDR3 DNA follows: TGTGCCAGCAGCCCTCGTGGCCTGGAAGCTTTCTTT.